Presented here are 30 T cell receptor beta chains from one specimen sequenced in a study of CD8 T cells in Susac syndrome. Reverse transcription used about 0.45 to 1 ug RNA and random hexamers. TCRdb reprocessed the immunoSEQ multiplex PCR reads with MiXCR, giving one entry per CDR3 protein. The table lists about 280,000 distinct CDR3 sequences, roughly 81% of them singletons. The sequenced material came from CD8+ T cells from PBMCs. These receptors came from a human donor with multiple sclerosis.

J is TRBJ2-7 and V is TRBV27, with 7 bases lining up with TRBD1. CDR1 and CDR2 from the germline V gene are MNHEY and SMNVEV (reference sequence). The CDR3 is 13 residues long. The V and J ends lost 8 bases and 5 bases, in that order; junction bases with no gene match: 9. CDR3 loop: CASRLTGRNEQYF. In DNA, the CDR3 is TGTGCCAGCCGACTGACAGGGCGGAACGAGCAGTACTTC.

J is TRBJ2-3 and V is TRBV3-1; 8 positions match TRBD1. Unmatched junction bases numbered 4, after V lost 1 base and J lost 4 bases. CDR3 length: 15 residues. Germline lookup yields CDR1 LGHDT and CDR2 YNNKEL (reference sequence). The CDR3: CASSQAGGRADTQYF. In nucleotides, the CDR3 is TGTGCCAGCAGCCAAGCAGGGGGCAGAGCAGATACGCAGTATTTT.

The chain uses TRBV14 and TRBJ2-5; TRBD1 might be the D (6 bases). The CDR3 sequence is 15 residues long. Trimming pared 0 bases from V and 4 bases from J, leaving 12 bases between. Germline V gene data show CDR1 as SGHDN and CDR2 as FVKESK. The chain's CDR3 is CASSQDWTARETQYF. In DNA, the CDR3 is TGTGCCAGCAGCCAAGATTGGACAGCAAGAGAGACCCAGTACTTC.

J is TRBJ2-7 and V is TRBV27; 9 nucleotides agree with TRBD2. The CDR3 contains 15 residues. J gave up 5 bases and V 3 bases, and 8 bases lay outside the gene matches. Germline V CDR1 and CDR2: MNHEY, SMNVEV (reference sequence). The CDR3: CASSFDPGLAHEQYF. Written as DNA, the CDR3 is TGTGCCAGCAGTTTCGATCCGGGACTAGCCCACGAGCAGTACTTC.

The chain recombines TRBV9 with TRBJ2-7; no clear D. Between the trimmed V and J ends, which lost 2 bases and 2 bases, there was a span of 8 bases. The CDR3 contains 13 residues. Germline CDR1 and CDR2: SGDLS and YYNGEE. The CDR3 is CASSVADTYEQYF. The CDR3 nucleotides read TGTGCCAGCAGCGTGGCAGATACCTACGAGCAGTACTTC.

This clonotype was observed a handful of times. This chain joins TRBV7-6 and TRBJ2-1; 11 bases agree with TRBD2. J gave up 1 base and V 6 bases, and 14 bases lay outside the gene matches. Germline-derived CDR1 and CDR2 are SGHVS and FNYEAQ. This CDR3 is 19 amino acids long. The DNA of the CDR3 is TGTGCCAGCAGTCTAATAGCGGGAGGGCCCCTTGAGTCCTACAATGAGCAGTTCTTC. This gives the protein CASSLIAGGPLESYNEQFF.

J is TRBJ2-1 and V is TRBV13, with TRBD2 as a possible D gene (6 bases). V was shortened by 4 bases and J by 7 bases, with 11 bases between the two germline ends. This CDR3 is 13 amino acids long. Germline-derived CDR1 and CDR2 are PRHDT and FYEKMQ (reference sequence). This chain's CDR3 is CASSSGLRNEQFF. CDR3 coding DNA: TGTGCCAGCAGCTCGGGACTCCGGAATGAGCAGTTCTTC.

This chain links TRBV6-5 with TRBJ2-2; D unclear. Germline lookup yields CDR1 MNHEY and CDR2 SVGAGI. Trimming stripped 0 bases from V and 7 bases from J, with 12 bases between. This CDR3 is built from 15 residues. CDR3 region: CASSYSTAGGGELFF. As DNA, the CDR3 is TGTGCCAGCAGTTACTCGACGGCTGGTGGCGGGGAGCTGTTTTTT.

The gene calls are TRBV9 and TRBJ2-1; a possible D gene is TRBD2 (6 bases). This CDR3 spans 16 amino acids. In germline, CDR1 is SGDLS, CDR2 YYNGEE. Trimming pared 0 bases from V and 0 bases from J, leaving 10 bases between. CDR3 protein: CASSVEGRTSYNEQFF. The CDR3 DNA follows: TGTGCCAGCAGCGTAGAAGGGAGGACCTCCTACAATGAGCAGTTCTTC.

The V call is TRBV13, the J call TRBJ2-3; 8 nucleotides align to TRBD2. Looked up from germline, CDR1 is PRHDT and CDR2 is FYEKMQ (reference sequence). V dropped 1 base and J dropped 6; count of bases not matched to a gene: 9. CDR3 size: 16 residues. The DNA of the CDR3 is TGTGCCAGCAGCTTAGCAGGGGCGGGGGGCAGGGATACGCAGTATTTT. Translated: CASSLAGAGGRDTQYF.

The rearrangement joins TRBV10-3 to TRBJ2-5; possible D gene TRBD2, 5 bases. V lost 4 bases, J lost 3 bases, and 18 bases lay in between. Looked up from germline, CDR1 is ENHRY and CDR2 is SYGVKD. This CDR3 contains 16 residues. CDR3 coding DNA: TGTGCCATCAGTGCCCGGACCGGGGTAAATAAAGAGACCCAGTACTTC. It yields the protein CAISARTGVNKETQYF.

The CDR3 DNA follows: TGTGCCATCAGTGAGGCTAGCGGGAGGAGGGAAGAGCAGTTCTTC. It specifies CAISEASGRREEQFF. The chain carries TRBV10-3 and TRBJ2-1; TRBD2 aligns across 11 bases. Germline V gene sequence: CDR1 ENHRY, CDR2 SYGVKD. Unmatched junction bases numbered 7, after V lost 2 bases and J lost 10 bases. CDR3 size: 15 residues.

The chain uses TRBV9 and TRBJ2-5, with D possibly being TRBD2 (6 bases). Germline V gene sequence: CDR1 SGDLS, CDR2 YYNGEE. V lost 2 bases and J lost 3, with 11 bases in between. The CDR3 has 14 amino acids. The CDR3 loop reads CASSVGGLKETQYF. Written as DNA, the CDR3 is TGTGCCAGCAGCGTTGGGGGACTGAAAGAGACCCAGTACTTC.

This chain connects TRBV6-1 to TRBJ1-1; 7 nucleotides match TRBD1. V lost 7 bases, J lost 0 bases, and 8 bases stayed unmatched. Germline V gene data show CDR1 as MNHNS and CDR2 as SASEGT. The CDR3 covers 15 residues. The CDR3 is CASTKPTGLNTEAFF. CDR3 nucleotides: TGTGCCAGCACCAAACCGACAGGGTTGAACACTGAAGCTTTCTTT.

This clonotype appeared a single time. The gene calls are TRBV11-2 and TRBJ1-2; D not resolved. CDR1 and CDR2 (germline): SGHAT, FQNNGV. Trimming cost V 5 bases and J 3 bases, with 13 bases left between them. The CDR3 is 14 residues long. The CDR3 loop is CASSPGGGYYGYTF. The DNA of the CDR3 is TGTGCCAGCAGCCCAGGTGGCGGATACTATGGCTACACCTTC.

The genes are TRBV27 and TRBJ2-7, with 7 bases lining up with TRBD2. V was pared by 3 bases and J by 2 bases, with 13 bases of the junction left unmatched. The CDR3 is 17 amino acids. Germline V gene lookup returns CDR1 MNHEY and CDR2 SMNVEV (reference sequence). This CDR3 is CASSFQQTRESPYEQYF. For the CDR3, the DNA is TGTGCCAGCAGTTTCCAACAAACGCGGGAGTCCCCCTACGAGCAGTACTTC.

The V call is TRBV12-3 or TRBV12-4, the J call TRBJ2-3; D is ambiguous. This CDR3 has 15 residues. Deletions cut 5 bases from V and 4 bases from J, with 16 bases between. The CDR3, as DNA: TGTGCCAGCAGTCTAACTCACCCTGGTGCAGATACGCAGTATTTT. Amino acids: CASSLTHPGADTQYF.

The genes are TRBV5-1 and TRBJ1-1, with D uncertain. The CDR3 totals 13 residues. The V gene's germline CDR1 is SGHRS and CDR2 YFSETQ. Deletions cut 4 bases from V and 2 bases from J, with 9 bases between. The CDR3 DNA reads TGCGCCAGCAGCCCCTATTCTAACACTGAAGCTTTCTTT. It translates to CASSPYSNTEAFF.

Worth noting for this clonotype: One junction end disagrees with the germline gene, perhaps due to a read error. The chain is built from TRBV27 and TRBJ2-7; possibly TRBD1 for D (6 bases). Germline values: CDR1 MNHEY, CDR2 SMNVEV (reference sequence). The CDR3 length is 13 residues. The CDR3 reads CASSNRESYEQHF. The CDR3 DNA follows: TGTGCCAGCAGTAACAGGGAGTCCTACGAGCAGCACTTC.

This CDR3 is CASSLEVGQNTGELFF. DNA for the CDR3: TGTGCCAGCAGCTTAGAAGTGGGACAGAACACCGGGGAGCTGTTTTTT. The V gene is TRBV11-2, the J gene TRBJ2-2, with D possibly TRBD1 on 6 matching bases. This CDR3 is built from 16 residues. The germline V gene has CDR1 SGHAT and CDR2 FQNNGV. V dropped 0 bases and J dropped 1 base, with 9 bases sitting between them.

The chain has TRBV6-5 and TRBJ2-3; D remains unclear. CDR3 size: 17 residues. Germline CDR1 reads MNHEY; CDR2 reads SVGAGI. V lost 4 bases and J 2 bases, leaving 19 bases between the germline ends. In nucleotides, the CDR3 is TGTGCCAGCAGTTTCCTTCAAAGCACACGGAACACAGATACGCAGTATTTT. Its translation: CASSFLQSTRNTDTQYF.

This clonotype was counted between two and nine times. The chain couples TRBV30 to TRBJ2-5; 8 bases align to TRBD2. J lost 1 base, V lost 4 bases, and 11 bases had no gene match. In germline, CDR1 is GTSNPN, CDR2 SVGIG (reference sequence). The CDR3 consists of 16 residues. DNA for the CDR3: TGTGCCTGGACATGGGCGGGGGGTGCCCCCCAAGAGACCCAGTACTTC. Encoded protein: CAWTWAGGAPQETQYF.

The chain is built from TRBV7-2 and TRBJ2-2; no clear D. The V and J ends lost 6 bases and 2 bases respectively, with 10 bases between them. The CDR3 is 14 amino acids. From germline, CDR1 is SGHTA and CDR2 FQGNSA. CDR3 sequence reads: CASRLDQNTGELFF. The CDR3 region has the DNA TGTGCCAGCAGGTTGGACCAAAACACCGGGGAGCTGTTTTTT.

The chain carries TRBV9 and TRBJ2-5, with 14 bases aligning to TRBD2. In germline, CDR1 is SGDLS, CDR2 YYNGEE. The V gene end was trimmed by 3 bases and the J gene end by 4 bases; junction bases not matched to a gene: 5. This CDR3 is built from 16 residues. This CDR3 is CASSAPGTSGRETQYF. The CDR3 nucleotides are TGTGCCAGCAGCGCCCCCGGGACTAGCGGGAGAGAGACCCAGTACTTC. Full variable domain (outside the CDR3, taken from reference TRBV9 and TRBJ2-5): DSGVTQTPKHLITATGQRVTLRCSPRSGDLSVYWYQQSLDQGLQFLIQYYNGEERAKGNILERFSAQQFPDLHSELNLSSLELGDSALYFCASSAPGTSGRETQYFGPGTRLLVL.

The rearrangement links TRBV28 to TRBJ1-2; unclear D gene. This CDR3 has 15 residues. V dropped 3 bases and J dropped 4 bases, with 15 bases sitting between them. Germline V gene data show CDR1 as MDHEN and CDR2 as SYDVKM. DNA for the CDR3: TGTGCCAGCAGTTTGTTTCGGCGGGAAGCCTATGGCTACACCTTC. Encoded protein: CASSLFRREAYGYTF.

This chain joins TRBV5-1 and TRBJ1-1, with D perhaps matching TRBD1 (5 bases). V lost 4 bases and J 1 base, leaving 14 bases between the germline ends. This CDR3 region has 15 residues. The germline V gene has CDR1 SGHRS and CDR2 YFSETQ. The DNA of the CDR3 is TGCGCCAGCAGCCAGGAAGGGGCCCGGAACACTGAAGCTTTCTTT. It specifies CASSQEGARNTEAFF.

The chain combines TRBV12-5 with TRBJ2-7; tentatively, D is TRBD1 (6 bases). V was trimmed by 6 bases and J by 3 bases, leaving 18 bases between them. This CDR3 comprises 15 residues. Germline-derived CDR1 and CDR2 are LGHNT and FRNRAP. The CDR3 region has the DNA TGTGCTAGTGGGTACCCAGGGGACGGGATCTACGAGCAGTACTTC. Its translation: CASGYPGDGIYEQYF.

The gene calls are TRBV28 and TRBJ2-1; TRBD1 matches at 11 bases. Germline CDR1 MDHEN, CDR2 SYDVKM. V trimming: 8 bases; J trimming: 5 bases; junction bases outside the gene matches: 5. This CDR3 has 14 amino acids. The CDR3: CASSRTGGNNEQFF. The CDR3 bases are TGTGCCAGCTCCCGGACAGGGGGCAACAATGAGCAGTTCTTC.

V is TRBV9 and J is TRBJ1-5; maybe TRBD1 (5 bases). With 0 bases removed from V and 3 bases from J, the gap between germline ends came to 7 bases. CDR1 is SGDLS, CDR2 YYNGEE, per germline. CDR3 size: 14 residues. The CDR3 loop reads CASSVAGHNQPQHF. The CDR3 nucleotides are TGTGCCAGCAGCGTAGCAGGGCACAATCAGCCCCAGCATTTT.

V and J are TRBV11-2 and TRBJ2-1, with TRBD2 as a possible D gene (6 bases). The V and J ends lost 3 bases and 8 bases respectively, with 14 bases between them. Germline assignment: CDR1 SGHAT and CDR2 FQNNGV. There are 14 residues in the CDR3. Written as DNA, the CDR3 is TGTGCCAGCAGCTTCACTGCTGGCGGGGATGAGCAGTTCTTC. Encoded protein: CASSFTAGGDEQFF.